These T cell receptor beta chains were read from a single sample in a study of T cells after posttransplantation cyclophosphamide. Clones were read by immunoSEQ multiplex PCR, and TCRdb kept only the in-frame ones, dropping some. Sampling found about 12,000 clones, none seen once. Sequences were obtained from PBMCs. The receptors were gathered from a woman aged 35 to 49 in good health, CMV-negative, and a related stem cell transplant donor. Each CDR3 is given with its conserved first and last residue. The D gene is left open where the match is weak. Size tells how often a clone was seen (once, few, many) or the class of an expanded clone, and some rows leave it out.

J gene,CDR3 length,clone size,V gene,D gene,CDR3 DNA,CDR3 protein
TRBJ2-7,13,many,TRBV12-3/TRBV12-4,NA,TGTGCCAGCAGTTTTGCAGGAATCTACGAGCAGTACTTC,CASSFAGIYEQYF
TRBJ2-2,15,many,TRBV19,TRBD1,TGTGCCAGTAGTACTCAGGGGGCGGGTACCGGGGAGCTGTTTTTT,CASSTQGAGTGELFF
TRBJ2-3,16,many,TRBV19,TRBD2,TGTGCCAGTAGTCAGAGTCGCGGGAGTAATAGAGATACGCAGTATTTT,CASSQSRGSNRDTQYF
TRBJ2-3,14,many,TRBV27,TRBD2,TGTGCCAGCTCACCTAGCGGGAGGATTGATACGCAGTATTTT,CASSPSGRIDTQYF
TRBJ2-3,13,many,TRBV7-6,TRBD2,TGTGCCAGCAGTCTAGCGGGAGGACCCGACCGGTATTTT,CASSLAGGPDRYF
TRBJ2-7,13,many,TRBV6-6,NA,TGTGCCAGCAGAGCACAGGGAACCTACGAGCAGTACTTC,CASRAQGTYEQYF
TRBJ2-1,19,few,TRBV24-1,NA,TGTGCCACCAGTGATTTGCCAACCACCTCGGGACAAGGAAACAATCAGCAGTTCTTC,CATSDLPTTSGQGNNQQFF
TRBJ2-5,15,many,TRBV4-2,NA,TGTGCCAGCAGCCAATCGATCAGGGAGAAAGAGACCCAGTACTTC,CASSQSIREKETQYF
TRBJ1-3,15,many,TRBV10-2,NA,TGCGCCAGCAGTGGTTCGACATCAACTGGAAACACCATATATTTT,CASSGSTSTGNTIYF
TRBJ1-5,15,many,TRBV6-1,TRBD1,TGTGCCAGCAGTGACAGGGGGCCTGGCAATCAGCCCCAGCATTTT,CASSDRGPGNQPQHF
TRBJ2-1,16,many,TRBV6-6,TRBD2,TGTGCCAGCAGTTACTCGGGGACTAGCGGGGGGGGCGAGCAGTTCTTC,CASSYSGTSGGGEQFF
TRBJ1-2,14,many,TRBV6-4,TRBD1,TGTGCCAGCAGTGACCGGACAGGGGGCAATGGCTACACCTTC,CASSDRTGGNGYTF
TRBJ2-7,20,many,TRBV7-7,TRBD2,TGTGCCAGCAGCTTAATGTGTCAGGTGAGACTTCGGGGGAGGGTACGCGAGCAGTACTTC,CASSLMCQVRLRGRVREQYF
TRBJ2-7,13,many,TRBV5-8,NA,TGTGCCAGCACCAAAACCATCGGGTACGAGCAGTACTTC,CASTKTIGYEQYF
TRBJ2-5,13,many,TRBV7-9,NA,TGTGCCAGCAGCTTAGGGCGAGGGGAGACCCAGTACTTC,CASSLGRGETQYF
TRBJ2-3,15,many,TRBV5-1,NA,TGCGCCAGCAGCTTGTCAGGTCTGAGCACAGATACGCAGTATTTT,CASSLSGLSTDTQYF
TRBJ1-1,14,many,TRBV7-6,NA,TGTGCCAGCAGCTTAGCTAGCCGGCACACTGAAGCTTTCTTT,CASSLASRHTEAFF
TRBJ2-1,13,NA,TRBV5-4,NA,TGTGCCAGGGGGGGGGACAGGCACAATGAGCAGTTCTTC,CARGGDRHNEQFF
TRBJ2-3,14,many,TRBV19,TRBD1,TGTGCCAGTAGTCCCGGACAGGTTCTCGGTACGCAGTATTTT,CASSPGQVLGTQYF
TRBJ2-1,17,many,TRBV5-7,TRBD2,TGTGCCAGCAGCTTGAAGCTAGCGGATAACTCCTACAATGAGCAGTTCTTC,CASSLKLADNSYNEQFF
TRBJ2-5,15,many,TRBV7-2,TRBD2,TGTGCCAGCAGCTCTAGCGGGAGCTGGCAAGAGACCCAGTACTTC,CASSSSGSWQETQYF
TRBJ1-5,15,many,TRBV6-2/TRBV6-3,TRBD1,TGTGCCAGCAGTGATGGACAGGGCGGCAATCAGCCCCAGCATTTT,CASSDGQGGNQPQHF
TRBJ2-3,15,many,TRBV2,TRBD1,TGTGCCAGCAGTGAAGGGGTAGGGGGCGCAGATACGCAGTATTTT,CASSEGVGGADTQYF
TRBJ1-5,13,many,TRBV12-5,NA,TGTGCTAGTGCTCCCGTTAGCAATCAGCCCCAGCATTTT,CASAPVSNQPQHF
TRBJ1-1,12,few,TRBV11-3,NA,TGTGCCAGCAGCCGTGCAACAGGTGAAGCTTTCTTT,CASSRATGEAFF
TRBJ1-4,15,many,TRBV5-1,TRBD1,TGCGCCAGCAGCCAGGGACAGCCAACTAATGAAAAACTGTTTTTT,CASSQGQPTNEKLFF
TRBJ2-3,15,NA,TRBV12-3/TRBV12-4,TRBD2,TGTGCCAGCGGACTAGGCCCCGGCTTTACAGATACGCAGTATTTT,CASGLGPGFTDTQYF
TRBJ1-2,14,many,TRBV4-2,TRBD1,TGTGCCAGCAGCCAAGAGACAGGGGGCTATGGCTACACCTTC,CASSQETGGYGYTF
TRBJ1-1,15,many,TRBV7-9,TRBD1,TGTGCCAGCAGCTTAGCGGGGACAGGGAATGCTGAAGCTTTCTTT,CASSLAGTGNAEAFF
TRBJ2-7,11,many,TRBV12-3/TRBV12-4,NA,TGTGCCAGCAGCCTACAGAGGGAGCAGTACTTC,CASSLQREQYF
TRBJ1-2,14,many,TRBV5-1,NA,TGCGCCAGCAGCTCTGGACAGCCTAACTATGGCTACACCTTC,CASSSGQPNYGYTF
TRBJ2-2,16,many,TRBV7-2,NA,TGTGCCAGCAGCCCCGGGACTCACCGGAACACCGGGGAGCTGTTTTTT,CASSPGTHRNTGELFF
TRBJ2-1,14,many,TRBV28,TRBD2,TGTGCCAGCAGCCTTAGCGGGTCCTACAATGAGCAGTTCTTC,CASSLSGSYNEQFF
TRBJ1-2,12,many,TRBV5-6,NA,TGTGCCAGCAGCCGGGACATAGAAGGCTACACCTTC,CASSRDIEGYTF
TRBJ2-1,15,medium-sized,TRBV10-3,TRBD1,TGTGCCATCGGCTTACAGGGGGCCTCCTACAATGAGCAGTTCTTC,CAIGLQGASYNEQFF
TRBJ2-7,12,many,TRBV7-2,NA,TGTGCCAGCAGCAAAACCCAGGGGGAGCAGTACTTC,CASSKTQGEQYF
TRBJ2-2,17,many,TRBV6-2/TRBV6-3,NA,TGTGCCAGCAGTTCCGTTTGGGGAGCGGGTGAAACCGGGGAGCTGTTTTTT,CASSSVWGAGETGELFF
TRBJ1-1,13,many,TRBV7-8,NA,TGTGCCAGCAGTTCCCTTGGACAGCGTGAAGCTTTCTTT,CASSSLGQREAFF
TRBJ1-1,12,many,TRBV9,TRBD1,TGTGCCAGCAGCGCATGGGACAGGGGAGCTTTCTTT,CASSAWDRGAFF
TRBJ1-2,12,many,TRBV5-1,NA,TGCGCCAGTCGCCCAGGGGCCTATGGCTACACCTTC,CASRPGAYGYTF
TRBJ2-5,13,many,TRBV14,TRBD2,TGTGCCAGCAGCCTTAGCGGGGAAGAGACCCAGTACTTC,CASSLSGEETQYF
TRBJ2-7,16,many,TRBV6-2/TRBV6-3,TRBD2,TGTGCCAGCAGCACCACGGGAAGCGGGACGGGGCGCGAGCAGTACTTC,CASSTTGSGTGREQYF
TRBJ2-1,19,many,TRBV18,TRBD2,TGTGCCAGCTCACCACAACGACTAGCGGGAGGGCTACTCGGTAATGAGCAGTTCTTC,CASSPQRLAGGLLGNEQFF
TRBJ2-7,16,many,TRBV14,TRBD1,TGTGCCAGCAGCCCATATTTGACAGGGGGAACCTACGAGCAGTACTTC,CASSPYLTGGTYEQYF
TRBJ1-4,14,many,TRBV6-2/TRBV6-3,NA,TGTGCCAGCGGGGCACGGACCCAGAATGAAAAACTGTTTTTT,CASGARTQNEKLFF
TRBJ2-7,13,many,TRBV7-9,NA,TGTGCCAGCAGCTCCGAAGCTCCCTACGAGCAGTACTTC,CASSSEAPYEQYF
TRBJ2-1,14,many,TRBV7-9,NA,TGTGCCAGCAGCCTGATAGATCAGGACAATGAGCAGTTCTTC,CASSLIDQDNEQFF
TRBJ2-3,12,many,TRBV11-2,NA,TGTGCCAGCAGCTTAGTAGGAGGGGCGCAGTATTTT,CASSLVGGAQYF
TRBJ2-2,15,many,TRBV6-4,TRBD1,TGTGCCAGCAGACCGGACAGGGGAGACACCGGGGAGCTGTTTTTT,CASRPDRGDTGELFF
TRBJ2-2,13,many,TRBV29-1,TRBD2,TGCAGCGTGGGACTAGAGAACACCGGGGAGCTGTTTTTT,CSVGLENTGELFF
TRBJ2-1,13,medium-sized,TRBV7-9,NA,TGTGCCAGCAGCTTAGAAATTCCGGGTGAGCAGTTCTTC,CASSLEIPGEQFF
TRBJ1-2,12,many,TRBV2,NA,TGTGCCAGGGCGGGGGGCAGAGGTGGCTACACCTTC,CARAGGRGGYTF
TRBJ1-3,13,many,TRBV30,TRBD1,TGTGCCTCGAACAGGGGGACTGGAAACACCATATATTTT,CASNRGTGNTIYF